This T cell receptor (beta chain) was profiled in a study of cytomegalovirus exposure and HLA in healthy donors. Study-wide points: It was confirmed in vitro that a few of the CMV-associated chains were specific for CMV antigens.

Points on this clone: The antigen is unknown.

Method: immunoSEQ multiplex PCR; TCRdb's copy keeps in-frame clones and lacks some. Seen here are 220,000 or so clones, over 65% observed once, and the top ten hold roughly 5.7%. This TCR derives from a woman aged 18-29 years in good health and CMV-seronegative. Sequencing used PBMCs.

Written as DNA, the CDR3 is TGTGCCAGCAGTCAACTAGCGGCGGATGAGCAGTTCTTC. Encoded protein: CASSQLAADEQFF. This sequence joins TRBV27 and TRBJ2-1, with TRBD2 identical over 8 bases. The CDR3 runs to 13 residues. V lost 5 bases, J lost 8 bases, and 5 bases stayed unmatched. Germline CDR1 is MNHEY and CDR2 is SMNVEV (reference sequence).